A single sample is the source of the 19 T cell receptor beta chains below, sequenced in a study of tumor-infiltrating lymphocytes in primary liver carcinoma. The study extracted blood RNA from unsorted whole blood and also extracted germline DNA. The authors made TCR beta cDNA from roughly 480 ng total RNA with a constant-region primer. Three rounds of nested multiplex PCR with slightly modified ARM-PCR produced TCR beta libraries. Amplification in the first two PCR rounds was performed using TRBV1-TRBV30 forward primers and a C-beta reverse primer for around 10 cycles each. One entry per CDR3 protein results from TCRdb running MiXCR on the multiplex PCR reads. The sample contains fewer than 400,000 distinct CDR3 sequences, approximately 60% of which appear only once. The sample comprised peripheral blood. These TCRs come from a man aged 35 to 55 with primary liver carcinoma and hepatitis B virus infection.

The CDR3 sequence: CAVSDGFSMDEQFF. For the CDR3, the DNA is TGTGCCGTCTCGGACGGCTTTTCGATGGATGAGCAGTTCTTC. This chain connects TRBV11-1 to TRBJ2-1; D is unresolved. Germline CDR1 is SGHAT and CDR2 is FQDESV (reference sequence). Deletions cut 11 bases from V and 8 bases from J, with 22 bases between. This CDR3 has 14 residues.

Concerning this clonotype: A much larger clonotype is one base distant, so this may be a read error. This chain links TRBV29-1 with TRBJ1-2; D possibly corresponds to TRBD1 (5 bases). The V gene lost 5 bases and the J gene lost 7 bases, with 17 bases spanning the gap. This CDR3 contains 13 residues. Germline values: CDR1 SQVTM, CDR2 ANQGSEA. The CDR3 loop is CSVHPGLSAGYTF. The CDR3 DNA reads TGCAGCGTTCACCCGGGACTTTCTGCTGGCTACACCTTC.

The V and J genes are TRBV18 and TRBJ2-7, with a tentative D call TRBD2 (7 bases). Trimming took 1 base from V and 3 from J, leaving 10 bases between them. CDR3 length equals 14 residues. Germline lookup yields CDR1 KGHSH and CDR2 LQKENI. The CDR3 region has the DNA TGTGCCAGCTCACCACAGGGGGGGAACTACGAGCAGTACTTC. Translated: CASSPQGGNYEQYF.

On this clonotype itself: An end of the junction does not agree with germline; a read error may underlie this. The V and J genes are TRBV11-3 and TRBJ2-3; perhaps TRBD2 as D (6 bases). Looked up from germline, CDR1 is SGHNT and CDR2 is YENEEA. The CDR3 totals 15 residues. Here the CDR3 DNA reads TGTGCCAGTAGCCCTGGGGGAGGTGGCACGGATACGAAGTATTTT. Protein: CASSPGGGGTDTKYF. Using reference TRBV11-3 and TRBJ2-3 for the parts outside the CDR3, the full variable domain is EAGVVQSPRYKIIEKKQPVAFWCNPISGHNTLYWYLQNLGQGPELLIRYENEEAVDDSQLPKDRFSAERLKGVDSTLKIQPAELGDSAVYLCASSPGGGGTDTKYFGPGTRLTVL.

Concerning this clonotype: One end of the junction does not line up with germline, which may come from a read error. V and J are TRBV6-2 or TRBV6-3 and TRBJ1-5; the D gene is possibly TRBD1 (5 bases). Germline V gives CDR1 MNHEY, CDR2 SVGEGT. CDR3 length: 14 residues. The CDR3 region is CASRRAGNNRPQHF. CDR3 DNA: TGTGCCAGCAGGAGGGCAGGGAATAATCGGCCCCAGCATTTT.

As for this clonotype: Without the conserved terminal phenylalanine or tryptophan, this CDR3 likely stems from a read error. The J gene is TRBJ1-1, the V gene TRBV5-6; the D is unclear. The germline CDR1 and CDR2 sequences are SGHDT and YYEEEE. V gave up 4 bases and J gave up 5 bases, with 18 bases separating them. The length of the CDR3 is 15 residues. This chain's CDR3 is CASSQYSSKGTEAFL. DNA for the CDR3: TGTGCCAGCAGCCAATATTCTAGCAAGGGAACTGAAGCTTTCCTT.

The sample holds one count of this clonotype. Given a much more abundant clone one base away, this may be a read error. The chain links TRBV12-3 or TRBV12-4 to TRBJ2-1, with D maybe TRBD2 (6 bases). The CDR3 totals 16 residues. CDR3 in amino acids: CASSPPGSFFYNEQIF. The CDR3 DNA sequence: TGTGCCAGCAGTCCCCCCGGGAGTTTTTTTTACAATGAGCAGATCTTC.

A remark on this clonotype: A much larger clone sits a single nucleotide away, making a read error possible. Written as DNA, the CDR3 is TGTACCAGCAGTTTTCTTGGGACAGGGGGAGAAGGCTATGGCTACACCTTC. The encoded protein is CTSSFLGTGGEGYGYTF. The V and J genes are TRBV6-5 and TRBJ1-2; 11 bases match TRBD1. Germline CDR1 is MNHEY and CDR2 is SVGAGI. The CDR3 extends over 17 amino acids.

V is TRBV25-1 and J is TRBJ2-2; D is undetermined. Germline V lookup: CDR1 MGHDK, CDR2 SYGVNS. V was pared by 3 bases and J by 7 bases, with 12 bases between. The CDR3 loop spans 14 amino acids. Written as DNA, the CDR3 is TGTGCCAGCAGTGACCCATACAAGTACGGGGAGCTGTTTTTT. Its protein is CASSDPYKYGELFF.

This chain joins TRBV5-5 and TRBJ2-5; TRBD1 matches 8 bases. Germline CDR1 is SGHKS and CDR2 is YYEKEE (reference sequence). V shed 3 bases, J shed 2 bases, and the junction held 6 bases outside the gene matches. The CDR3 totals 15 residues. In DNA form, the CDR3 reads TGTGCCAGCAGCTGGACAGGGCTCGTGCAAGAGACCCAGTACTTC. Amino acid sequence: CASSWTGLVQETQYF. Full variable domain (missing parts from reference TRBV5-5 and TRBJ2-5): DAGVTQSPTHLIKTRGQQVTLRCSPISGHKSVSWYQQVLGQGPQFIFQYYEKEERGRGNFPDRFSARQFPNYSSELNVNALLLGDSALYLCASSWTGLVQETQYFGPGTRLLVL.

In regard to this clonotype: A much larger clone is a single base away; this may be a read error. V and J are TRBV6-5 and TRBJ2-2, with D unclear. The V gene's germline CDR1 is MNHEY and CDR2 SVGAGI. This CDR3 spans 14 amino acids. CDR3 amino acids: CASNYSILAGELFF. Written as DNA, the CDR3 is TGTGCCAGCAATTACTCGATTCTAGCCGGGGAGCTGTTTTTT.

In its sample, this clonotype was seen once. A junction boundary mismatches the germline segment, possibly from a read error. The rearrangement uses TRBV7-3 and TRBJ2-2, with D maybe TRBD2 (5 bases). Germline V CDR1 and CDR2: SGHTA, FQGTGA. This CDR3 is 13 amino acids long. CDR3 loop: CASSLSSTGELLF. CDR3 in DNA: TGTGCCAGCAGCTTATCTTCCACCGGGGAGCTGTTATTT.

The V call is TRBV7-9, the J call TRBJ2-7; TRBD2 might be the D (5 bases). The CDR3 runs 13 residues. V was cut by 9 bases and J by 0 bases, with 12 bases left in between. The germline V gene has CDR1 SEHNR and CDR2 FQNEAQ (reference sequence). CDR3 sequence (DNA): TGTGCCAGTGAGGGCCCAGGCTCCTACGAGCAGTACTTC. It translates to CASEGPGSYEQYF.

In this sample, this clonotype turned up many times. The V and J genes are TRBV6-1 and TRBJ2-7, with D perhaps matching TRBD1 (5 bases). The V end lost 8 bases, the J end lost 7 bases, and 21 bases lay between the germline ends. The CDR3 consists of 14 residues. Germline CDR1 MNHNS, CDR2 SASEGT. CDR3 residues: CASRFLQGLEEQYF. CDR3 coding DNA: TGTGCCAGCCGATTTTTGCAGGGTTTGGAGGAGCAGTACTTC.

Concerning this clonotype itself: One end of the junction fails to match germline, which may point to a read error. The chain is built from TRBV11-2 and TRBJ2-2; 7 bases agree with TRBD1. The CDR3 runs 14 residues. The V gene's germline CDR1 is SGHAT and CDR2 FQNNGV. CDR3 sequence (DNA): TGTGCCAGCGGACAGGACACTTACACCCGGGAGCTGTTTTTT. The encoded protein is CASGQDTYTRELFF.

The chain joins TRBV12-3 or TRBV12-4 to TRBJ2-3; D unclear. This CDR3 is 16 amino acids long. Trimming stripped 7 bases from V and 0 bases from J, with 17 bases between. The CDR3 region is CASTPGVFTSTDTQYF. The CDR3 nucleotides are TGTGCCAGCACCCCTGGGGTTTTCACTAGCACAGATACGCAGTATTTT.

This sequence joins TRBV5-8 and TRBJ2-6; 7 positions match TRBD1. Trimming took 4 bases from V and 2 from J; bases not matched to a gene: 6. CDR1 is SGHTS and CDR2 is YDEGEE in the germline V gene. The CDR3 sequence is 16 residues long. The DNA for the CDR3 is TGTGCCAGCAGCCTGGGACAGTCCCCTGGGGCCAACGTCCTGACTTTC. This sequence encodes CASSLGQSPGANVLTF. The full variable domain, in which reference TRBV5-8 and TRBJ2-6 provide the parts outside the CDR3, is EAGVTQSPTHLIKTRGQQATLRCSPISGHTSVYWYQQALGLGLQFLLWYDEGEERNRGNFPPRFSGRQFPNYSSELNVNALELEDSALYLCASSLGQSPGANVLTFGAGSRLTVL.

A few counts support this clonotype. For the CDR3, the DNA is TGTGCCAGCAGCTTACGGCCACAGACTGGGGCCAACGTCCTGACTTTC. It codes for CASSLRPQTGANVLTF. V is TRBV7-3 and J is TRBJ2-6; D is undetermined. V lost 2 bases and J 2 bases, leaving 10 bases between the germline ends. The length of the CDR3 is 16 residues. Germline-derived CDR1 and CDR2 are SGHTA and FQGTGA.

This sequence joins TRBV5-4 and TRBJ2-1, with TRBD1 identical over 7 bases. V lost 0 bases and J lost 5; bases outside the gene matches: 5. The length of the CDR3 is 15 residues. Germline CDR1 reads SGHNT; CDR2 reads YYREEE (reference sequence). CDR3: CASSLAGQANNEQFF. The CDR3 nucleotides are TGTGCCAGCAGCTTGGCCGGACAGGCCAACAATGAGCAGTTCTTC.